Here is one T cell receptor (beta chain) with its context. The data are from a study of blood T cell repertoires in COVID-19. Generated by immunoSEQ multiplex PCR, the TCRdb table keeps only in-frame clones and is missing some. The sample holds around 340,000 clones, roughly 85% seen once. The sequence came from a woman aged 40 to 55 with acute COVID-19. Sample: PBMCs or T cells enriched from blood (not recorded which).

CDR3 in DNA: TGTGCCAGCAGGCGACAGGGGTTGGCAGATACGCAGTATTTT. It codes for CASRRQGLADTQYF. The chain combines TRBV6-5 with TRBJ2-3; 8 bases agree with TRBD1. J gave up 4 bases and V 6 bases, and 6 bases lay outside the gene matches. Germline V gene data show CDR1 as MNHEY and CDR2 as SVGAGI. This CDR3 contains 14 residues.